This T cell receptor beta chain is drawn from a study of blood T cell repertoires in COVID-19. Study-wide background: There were acute and convalescent COVID-19 samples, and they came from the United States, Italy and Spain.

The participants were between about 18 and 100 years old and came from roughly 24 US areas. A case of COVID-19 had been met by exposed participants within 2 weeks before study entry. This CDR3 has 15 amino acids. Germline CDR1 SGHKS, CDR2 YYEKEE (reference sequence). V lost 1 base and J lost 6; bases outside the gene matches: 9. This clone was counted only a few times. Original methodology: Quantification of nucleated cells was approximated via reference gene primer amplification. Method: immunoSEQ multiplex PCR; TCRdb's copy keeps in-frame clones and lacks some. V, J and clone size are those of that table, while D and trimming were read from the DNA. The sample lists fewer than 250,000 clones, 80% to 90% occurring once.

Sequences were obtained from PBMCs or T cells enriched from blood (not recorded which). This chain links TRBV5-5 with TRBJ1-2; the match to TRBD1 covers 7 bases. This TCR came from a woman in her 40s who had been exposed to COVID-19. CDR3 DNA: TGTGCCAGCAGCTTGCAACCCCCAGGGGGTCATGGCTACACCTTC. Protein: CASSLQPPGGHGYTF. Supplemented by reference TRBV5-5 and TRBJ1-2, the full variable domain reads DAGVTQSPTHLIKTRGQQVTLRCSPISGHKSVSWYQQVLGQGPQFIFQYYEKEERGRGNFPDRFSARQFPNYSSELNVNALLLGDSALYLCASSLQPPGGHGYTFGSGTRLTVV.